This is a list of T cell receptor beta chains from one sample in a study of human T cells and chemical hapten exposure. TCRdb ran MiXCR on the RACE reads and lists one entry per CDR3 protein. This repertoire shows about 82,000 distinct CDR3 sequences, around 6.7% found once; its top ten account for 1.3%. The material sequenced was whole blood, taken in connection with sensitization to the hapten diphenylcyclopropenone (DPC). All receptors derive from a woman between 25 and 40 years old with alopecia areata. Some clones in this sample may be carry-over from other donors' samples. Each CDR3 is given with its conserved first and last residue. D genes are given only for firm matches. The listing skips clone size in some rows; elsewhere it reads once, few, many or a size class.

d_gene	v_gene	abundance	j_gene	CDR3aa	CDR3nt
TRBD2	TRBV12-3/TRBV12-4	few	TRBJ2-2	CASRPSGLAAGELFF	TGTGCCAGCAGACCCTCGGGACTAGCCGCCGGGGAGCTGTTTTTT
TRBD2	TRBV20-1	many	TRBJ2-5	CSASLSGGPTKTQYF	TGCAGTGCTTCTCTTTCGGGGGGGCCTACGAAGACCCAGTACTTC
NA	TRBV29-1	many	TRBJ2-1	CSTGGLNEQFF	TGCAGCACAGGAGGTCTGAATGAGCAGTTCTTC
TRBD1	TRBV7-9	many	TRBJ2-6	CASSIQTGGGSGANVLTF	TGTGCCAGCAGCATCCAGACAGGGGGGGGCTCTGGGGCCAACGTCCTGACTTTC
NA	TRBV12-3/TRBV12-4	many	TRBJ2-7	CASGKIALGQQYF	TGTGCCAGCGGAAAAATAGCGCTGGGTCAGCAGTACTTC
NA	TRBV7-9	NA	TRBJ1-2	CASSLIESNGYTF	TGTGCCAGCAGCTTAATAGAGTCAAATGGCTACACCTTC
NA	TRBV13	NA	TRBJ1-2	CASSLLGLGGRDYGYTF	TGTGCCAGCAGCTTATTGGGACTGGGAGGTCGCGACTATGGCTACACCTTC
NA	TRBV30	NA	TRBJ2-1	CAWSEGPYNEQFF	TGTGCCTGGAGTGAAGGACCTTACAATGAGCAGTTCTTC
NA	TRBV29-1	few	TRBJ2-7	CSVEGSGVHEQYF	TGCAGCGTTGAAGGTTCAGGGGTCCACGAGCAGTACTTC
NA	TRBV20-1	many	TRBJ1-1	CSAVPGARTEAFF	TGCAGTGCTGTGCCCGGGGCGCGTACTGAAGCTTTCTTT
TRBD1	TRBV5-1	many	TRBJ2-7	CASSLLTGGRLGQEQYF	TGCGCCAGCAGCTTGTTGACAGGGGGTAGACTCGGGCAGGAGCAGTACTTC
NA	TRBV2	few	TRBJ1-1	CASSARRLMNTEAFF	TGTGCCAGCAGTGCCAGGAGACTTATGAACACTGAAGCTTTCTTT
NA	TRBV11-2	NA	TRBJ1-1	CASSFTGFTEAFF	TGTGCCAGCAGCTTTACAGGGTTCACTGAAGCTTTCTTT
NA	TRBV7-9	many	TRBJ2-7	CASSLAGGGSYEQYF	TGTGCCAGCAGCTTAGCGGGTGGGGGCTCCTACGAGCAGTACTTC
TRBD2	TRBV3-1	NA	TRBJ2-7	CASSQQAGGPLEQYF	TGTGCCAGCAGCCAACAAGCGGGGGGGCCACTCGAGCAGTACTTC
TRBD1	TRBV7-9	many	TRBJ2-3	CASSFGQGATDTQYF	TGTGCCAGCAGTTTCGGACAGGGGGCCACAGATACGCAGTATTTT
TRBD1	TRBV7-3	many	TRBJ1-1	CASSPGQANTEAFF	TGTGCCAGCAGCCCAGGACAGGCTAACACTGAAGCTTTCTTT
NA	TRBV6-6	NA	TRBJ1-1	CASSYTGDTEAFF	TGTGCCAGCAGTTACACGGGGGACACTGAAGCTTTCTTT
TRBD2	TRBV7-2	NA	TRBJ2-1	CASSHYRLLGGGVVYEQFF	TGTGCCAGCAGCCACTACCGACTCCTCGGGGGGGGGGTCGTTTATGAGCAGTTCTTC
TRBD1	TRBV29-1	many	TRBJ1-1	CSVGGDREISEVGAFF	TGCAGCGTTGGAGGGGACAGGGAAATTTCGGAGGTGGGAGCTTTCTTT
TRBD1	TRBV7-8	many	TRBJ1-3	CASSFEGQGNTIYF	TGTGCCAGCAGCTTCGAGGGACAGGGAAACACCATATATTTT
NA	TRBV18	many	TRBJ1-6	CASSPRTVDNSPLHF	TGTGCCAGCTCCCCCCGAACAGTAGATAATTCACCCCTCCACTTT
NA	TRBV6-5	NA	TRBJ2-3	CASRRQDTDTQYF	TGTGCCAGCAGACGGCAGGACACAGATACGCAGTATTTT
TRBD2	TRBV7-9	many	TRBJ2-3	CARDGGASTDTQYF	TGTGCCAGAGACGGGGGGGCTAGCACAGATACGCAGTATTTT
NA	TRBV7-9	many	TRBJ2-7	CASSLLGDSEQYF	TGTGCCAGCAGCTTATTGGGGGATAGCGAGCAGTACTTC
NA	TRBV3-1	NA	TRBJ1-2	CASSSSGTPGYTF	TGTGCCAGCAGTTCCTCCGGGACTCCTGGCTACACCTTC
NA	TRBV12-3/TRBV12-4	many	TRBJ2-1	CASTFPRGNNNEQFF	TGTGCCAGCACTTTCCCAAGGGGAAACAACAATGAGCAGTTCTTC
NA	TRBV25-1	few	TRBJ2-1	CASRGGARNEQFF	TGTGCCAGCAGGGGGGGGGCCAGAAATGAGCAGTTCTTC
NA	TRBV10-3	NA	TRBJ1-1	CAISDYWTENTEAFF	TGTGCCATCAGTGACTACTGGACTGAGAACACTGAAGCTTTCTTT
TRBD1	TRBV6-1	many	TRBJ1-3	CASSGNRGRSGNTIYF	TGTGCCAGCAGTGGGAACAGGGGCAGATCTGGAAACACCATATATTTT
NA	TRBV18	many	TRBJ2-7	CASSPVVPLASYEQYF	TGTGCCAGCTCACCAGTTGTTCCGCTTGCATCCTACGAGCAGTACTTC
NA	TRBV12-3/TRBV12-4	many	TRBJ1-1	CASSRGVNTEAFF	TGTGCCAGCAGTAGAGGGGTGAACACTGAAGCTTTCTTT
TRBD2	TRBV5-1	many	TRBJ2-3	CASSRSSGGVVADTQYF	TGCGCCAGCAGCCGGTCTAGCGGGGGGGTGGTCGCAGATACGCAGTATTTT
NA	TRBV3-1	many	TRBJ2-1	CASSQAGALLRNEQFF	TGTGCCAGCAGCCAAGCGGGGGCGCTCCTTAGAAATGAGCAGTTCTTC
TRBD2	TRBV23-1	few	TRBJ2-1	CASSQSPGLAGAGSSYNEQFF	TGCGCCAGCAGTCAATCCCCCGGACTAGCGGGGGCCGGAAGCTCCTACAATGAGCAGTTCTTC
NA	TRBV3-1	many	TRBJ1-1	CASSNGPVNTEAFF	TGTGCCAGCAGCAACGGACCGGTGAACACTGAAGCTTTCTTT
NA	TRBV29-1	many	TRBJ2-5	CSVATEDQETQYF	TGCAGCGTTGCGACAGAAGACCAAGAGACCCAGTACTTC
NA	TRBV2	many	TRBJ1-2	CASRPGVYGYTF	TGTGCCAGCAGGCCCGGGGTCTATGGCTACACCTTC
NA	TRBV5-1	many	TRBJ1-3	CASSLRGDSGNTIYF	TGCGCCAGCAGCCTCCGTGGGGACTCTGGAAACACCATATATTTT
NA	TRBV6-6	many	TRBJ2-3	CASSYFLNTDTQYF	TGTGCCAGCAGTTACTTCCTTAACACAGATACGCAGTATTTT
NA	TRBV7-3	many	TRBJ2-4	CASSLPVCQGF	TGTGCCAGCAGCTTGCCCGTATGCCAGGGTTTC
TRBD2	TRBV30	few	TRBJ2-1	CAGVAGGPFDEQFF	TGTGCCGGGGTAGCGGGGGGGCCGTTTGATGAGCAGTTCTTC
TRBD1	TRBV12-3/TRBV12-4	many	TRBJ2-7	CASRNRDSSYEQYF	TGTGCCAGCAGGAACCGGGACAGTTCCTACGAGCAGTACTTC
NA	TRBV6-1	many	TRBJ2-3	CASSAIGITDTQYF	TGTGCCAGCAGTGCAATAGGTATCACAGATACGCAGTATTTT
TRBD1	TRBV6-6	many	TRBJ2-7	CATTGGSYEQYF	TGTGCCACGACAGGGGGGTCCTACGAGCAGTACTTC
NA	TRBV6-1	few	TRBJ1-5	CAARDTGQPQHF	TGTGCCGCCCGGGACACAGGGCAGCCCCAGCATTTT
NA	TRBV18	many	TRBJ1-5	CASSRRQWNQPQHF	TGTGCCAGCTCACGAAGACAGTGGAATCAGCCCCAGCATTTT
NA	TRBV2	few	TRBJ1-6	CASSEWSQGSGSPLHF	TGTGCCAGCAGTGAATGGTCCCAGGGATCGGGTTCACCCCTCCACTTT
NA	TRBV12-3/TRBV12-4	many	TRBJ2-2	CASSSSTGNTGELFF	TGTGCCAGCAGTTCGTCAACAGGGAACACCGGGGAGCTGTTTTTT